This T cell receptor beta chain is drawn from a study of blood T cell repertoires in COVID-19. The CDR3 is 15 residues long. V lost 5 bases, J lost 2 bases, and 14 bases lay in between. Per germline, CDR1 SGHVS and CDR2 FNYEAQ. Sequencing used immunoSEQ multiplex PCR; TCRdb keeps in-frame clones, though not all of them. The sample includes roughly 290,000 clones, 75% to 90% of them seen just once. The rearrangement joins TRBV7-6 to TRBJ2-3; D call uncertain. What was sequenced was PBMCs or T cells enriched from blood (not recorded which). The receptor was derived from a woman younger than 45 who had recovered from COVID-19. The CDR3 is CASSAFQATTDTQYF. In nucleotides, the CDR3 is TGTGCCAGCAGCGCCTTTCAAGCCACCACAGATACGCAGTATTTT.